The clone carrying this T cell receptor beta chain was found many times. Antigen specificity is unknown. Trimming pared 3 bases from V and 2 bases from J, leaving 13 bases between. The CDR3 length is 15 residues. Germline V gives CDR1 LGHNA, CDR2 YNFKEQ. These data come from a study of T-cell reconstitution after alpha-beta-depleted transplantation in children. Whole-study findings and limits: Roughly two months post-transplant, alpha-beta T cells reportedly originated from several hundred graft clones that had expanded. For some patients, TCRbeta diversity was high at day 60 because of recipient T cells and thymic progenitors that survived. Once a year had passed after transplant, T-cell counts and diversity came mostly from newly produced T cells.

A TCRbeta library incorporating unique molecular identifiers was prepared. TCRdb re-derived calls from the PCR reads in MiXCR, one entry per CDR3 protein. The sample includes about 260,000 distinct CDR3 sequences, 11% of them seen just once. The sequence was obtained from a male patient between 2 and 15 years old who had a stem cell transplant for chronic granulomatous disease, so the T cells may come from the graft donor. The V gene is TRBV4-2, the J gene TRBJ2-5, with D possibly TRBD1 on 6 matching bases. Sequenced material: peripheral blood, taken 180 days after TCRalphabeta/CD19-depleted stem cell transplant. The CDR3 region is CASSHLMTGQETQYF. CDR3 nucleotide sequence: TGTGCCAGCAGCCACCTCATGACAGGACAAGAGACCCAGTACTTC.